This TCR beta chain was documented in a study of cytomegalovirus exposure and HLA in healthy donors. Both 60 Vbeta primers and 13 Jbeta primers went into the PCR. TCRdb's copy holds only in-frame clones and misses some; the assay was immunoSEQ multiplex PCR. The profile shows roughly 130,000 clones, about 80% of them singletons. Findings and limits, study-wide: Later genetic work tied a missense DCLRE1C variant to beta-chain V and J trimming. Later on, an analysis showed TCR association rates differing by HLA locus, with DRB1 the most and HLA-C the fewest. Data from an earlier analysis indicated that most TCR beta V segments were productive either about 87% or about 30% of the time.

To note about this clone: Its matching antigen is unknown.

At collection, donors were nominally healthy, but unrecorded immune exposures were probable. Sample: PBMCs. This sequence originates from a male donor in good health and CMV-seronegative.

The CDR3 protein is CASSFQLVLSPGPSSYEQYF. In DNA form, the CDR3 reads TGTGCCAGCAGTTTCCAATTAGTACTTTCGCCAGGTCCAAGCTCCTACGAGCAGTACTTC. The chain uses TRBV28 and TRBJ2-7; D unresolved. Germline values: CDR1 MDHEN, CDR2 SYDVKM. The V end lost 3 bases, the J end lost 0 bases, and 27 bases lay between the germline ends. The CDR3 has 20 residues.